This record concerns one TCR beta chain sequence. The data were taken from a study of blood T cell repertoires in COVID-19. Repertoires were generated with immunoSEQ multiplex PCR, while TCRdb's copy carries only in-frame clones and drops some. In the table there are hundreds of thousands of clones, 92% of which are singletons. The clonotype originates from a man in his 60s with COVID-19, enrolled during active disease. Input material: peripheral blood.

The CDR3 spells CASSPGSTSGANVLTF. In DNA form, the CDR3 reads TGCGCCAGCAGCCCGGGTAGCACCTCTGGGGCCAACGTCCTGACTTTC. V is TRBV5-1 and J is TRBJ2-6; D remains unclear. The CDR3 covers 16 residues. V dropped 4 bases and J dropped 0 bases, with 11 bases sitting between them. Germline CDR1 is SGHRS and CDR2 is YFSETQ. Full variable domain (rest looked up from reference TRBV5-1 and TRBJ2-6): KAGVTQTPRYLIKTRGQQVTLSCSPISGHRSVSWYQQTPGQGLQFLFEYFSETQRNKGNFPGRFSGRQFSNSRSEMNVSTLELGDSALYLCASSPGSTSGANVLTFGAGSRLTVL.